The text below deals with one TCR beta chain. The PCR used 60 Vbeta and 13 Jbeta primers. Assay: immunoSEQ multiplex PCR; the TCRdb copy retains only in-frame clones and omits some. The sample yields over 75,000 clones, roughly 10% seen once. The data belong to a study of cytomegalovirus exposure and HLA in healthy donors. V shed 0 bases and J shed 4 bases, with 10 bases lying between them. The CDR3 extends over 14 amino acids. CDR1 SGHRS and CDR2 YFSETQ come from the germline V gene. This TCR was sampled from a man between 45 and 60 years old in good health and CMV-seropositive. Sequences were obtained from PBMCs. The rearrangement joins TRBV5-1 to TRBJ2-5, with D maybe TRBD1 (6 bases). In DNA form, the CDR3 reads TGCGCCAGCAGCTTGGCGGGGACATCAGAGACCCAGTACTTC. Protein sequence: CASSLAGTSETQYF.